These T cell receptor beta chains were read from a single sample in a study of blood T cell repertoires in COVID-19. Some clones are missing from TCRdb's copy, which holds only in-frame ones; the method was immunoSEQ multiplex PCR. The sample shows around 230,000 clones, 65% to 90% of them seen only once. Sequencing input: peripheral blood. Receptors originate from a man over 45 with COVID-19, enrolled during active disease. Each CDR3 is given with its conserved first and last residue. Fields, in order: D gene, CDR3 length, clone size, J gene, V gene, CDR3 DNA, CDR3 protein. The D gene is left open where the match is weak. Clone size is not always given. Where it is, it says once, few, many or a class for expanded clones.

TRBD1 | 18 | NA | TRBJ1-1 | TRBV27 | TGTGCCAGCAGTGCGACCGACAGGGGGCTAAGTGGGAACACTGAAGCTTTCTTT | CASSATDRGLSGNTEAFF
NA | 18 | NA | TRBJ1-1 | TRBV4-1 | TGCGCCAGCAGCCAAGCCCACAGGGTGCTAGATCCCCTAGCTGAAGCTTTCTTT | CASSQAHRVLDPLAEAFF
TRBD2 | 17 | NA | TRBJ2-1 | TRBV5-1 | TGCGCCAGCAGCTTGATTACTAGCGGGGGGGCTCGCAATGAGCAGTTCTTC | CASSLITSGGARNEQFF
NA | 13 | NA | TRBJ2-7 | TRBV6-5 | TGTGCCAGCAGTAGGTGGGGCAAGAACGAGCAGTACTTC | CASSRWGKNEQYF
TRBD1 | 14 | NA | TRBJ2-1 | TRBV27 | TGTGCCAGCATGAGGACAGGGGGCTTCAATGAGCAGTTCTTC | CASMRTGGFNEQFF
NA | 15 | NA | TRBJ1-6 | TRBV14 | TGTGCCAGCAGCCAAGCCCAGGGAAGGAATTCACCCCTCCACTTT | CASSQAQGRNSPLHF
TRBD2 | 18 | NA | TRBJ2-3 | TRBV10-3 | TGTGCCATCAGCCGAGGGACTAGCGGGGGGGCGGGAACAGATACGCAGTATTTT | CAISRGTSGGAGTDTQYF
NA | 13 | NA | TRBJ1-5 | TRBV27 | TGTGCCAGCAGTTGGACTCCTGATCAGCCCCAGCATTTT | CASSWTPDQPQHF
NA | 14 | NA | TRBJ1-3 | TRBV30 | TGTGCCTGGAATTACGGGGGATCAGGAAACACCATATATTTT | CAWNYGGSGNTIYF
NA | 15 | NA | TRBJ2-2 | TRBV5-1 | TGCGCCAGCAGCTTAGGCGGGCGAAACACCGGGGAGCTGTTTTTT | CASSLGGRNTGELFF
TRBD2 | 17 | NA | TRBJ2-1 | TRBV11-2 | TGTGCCAGCAGTCCCTTGGGAGGGCCAAGCTCCTACAATGAGCAGTTCTTC | CASSPLGGPSSYNEQFF
NA | 11 | NA | TRBJ1-6 | TRBV27 | TGTGCCAGCAGTGGCAATTCACCCCTCCACTTT | CASSGNSPLHF
NA | 14 | NA | TRBJ2-1 | TRBV13 | TGTGCCAGCAGCTTACCTGGACATTACAATGAGCAGTTCTTC | CASSLPGHYNEQFF
NA | 16 | NA | TRBJ2-7 | TRBV7-9 | TGTGCCAGCAGCTTAGGCTGGGCAACCTCAGCCTACGAGCAGTACTTC | CASSLGWATSAYEQYF
TRBD2 | 15 | once | TRBJ2-7 | TRBV2 | TGTGCCAGCAGAAGGCGGACTAGCGGGGGAGGCGAGCAGTACTTC | CASRRRTSGGGEQYF
TRBD1 | 16 | NA | TRBJ2-2 | TRBV3-1/TRBV3-2 | TGTGCCAGCAGCTCAAGAGGGGGCGCAAACACCGGGGAGCTGTTTTTT | CASSSRGGANTGELFF
TRBD1 | 16 | NA | TRBJ2-3 | TRBV7-8 | TGTGCCAGCAGTGATACCGGGACAGGGAGCACAGATACGCAGTATTTT | CASSDTGTGSTDTQYF